Detailed here is one TCR beta chain. Its antigen is undetermined. Germline V gene sequence: CDR1 KGHSY, CDR2 FQNENV. The CDR3 is made up of 15 amino acids. The trim removed 5 bases at V and 4 bases at J, leaving 7 bases unmatched. The sample originates from a study of OX40 agonist ivuxolimab in advanced cancers. Clones were read by immunoSEQ multiplex PCR, and TCRdb kept only the in-frame ones, dropping some. The profile shows about 81,000 clones, just over 90% of them singletons. Study-wide results and limits: Expanded peripheral T cell antigen specificity was not determined. Circulating CD4+ and CD8+ T cells showed clonal expansion by week 6 at 0.1 to 3.0 mg/kg.

The chain joins TRBV16 to TRBJ2-7; TRBD1 aligns across 11 bases. The TCR sequence derives from an adult with an advanced solid tumor such as melanoma, head and neck, liver or kidney cancer. The sequenced sample was CD4+ or CD8+ T cells sorted from blood, obtained in a trial of the OX40 agonist ivuxolimab. This CDR3 reads CASSTPDRGLYEQYF. The CDR3 DNA follows: TGTGCCAGCAGCACCCCGGACAGGGGGCTGTACGAGCAGTACTTC. Complete variable domain (other parts from reference TRBV16 and TRBJ2-7): GEEVAQTPKHLVRGEGQKAKLYCAPIKGHSYVFWYQQVLKNEFKFLISFQNENVFDETGMPKERFSAKCLPNSPCSLEIQATKLEDSAVYFCASSTPDRGLYEQYFGPGTRLTVT.